Listed here is a single TCR beta chain. Its antigen is currently unknown. 5' RACE that incorporated UMI labels was used to prepare the TRB cDNA libraries. TCRdb re-analyzed the 5' RACE reads; it lists each CDR3 protein once, without DNA. Its clone listing holds some 85,000 distinct CDR3 sequences. This record comes from a study of CXCR3-negative and CXCR3-positive naive CD8 T cells. Study overall: Sequencing yielded 120 million to 150 million TRB reads, roughly 1.5 +/- 0.3 million per library.

Germline V gene lookup returns CDR1 MDHEN and CDR2 SYDVKM. This CDR3 is 15 amino acids long. Study-level results: More hydrophobic TRB CDR3s occurred in CXCR3-positive than in CXCR3-negative naive cells. Upon cryopreservation, CXCR3 expression partially decreased, and most assays used fresh PBMCs.

This sequence joins TRBV28 and TRBJ1-1; TCRdb reports TRBD1, a call that lacks DNA to check it against. This TCR came from a human donor in good health. Some clones in this sample may be carry-over from other donors' samples. The specimen was naive CXCR3+ CD8+ T cells from blood. Subset meaning: CD45RO-CCR7+CD27+CD95- naive CD8+ T cells expressing CXCR3 (TNR3+). The chain's CDR3 is CASGTRVGRATEAFF.